A selection of T cell receptor beta chains follows, all from one sample in a study of T-cell memory formation after mild COVID-19. Using its own MiXCR run on the 5' RACE reads, TCRdb lists one record per CDR3 protein. This table holds about 290,000 distinct CDR3 sequences, around 15% found once. Sequences were obtained from PBMCs or a T cell subset sorted from them (not recorded which). The receptors were gathered from a man in his late teens or twenties who had mild COVID-19 (a few samples of this study predate the infection). Cell type and time point are not known. Each CDR3 is given with its conserved first and last residue. A D gene is named only where the DNA matches it firmly. Only some rows state a clone size, as once, few, many or a class for expanded clones.

CDR3 protein | CDR3 DNA | J gene | D gene | clone size | V gene
CASSLGWGPQETQYF | TGTGCCAGCAGTTTAGGGTGGGGCCCCCAAGAGACCCAGTACTTC | TRBJ2-5 | NA | many | TRBV12-3/TRBV12-4
CASSLDPGSGELFF | TGTGCCAGCAGCCTAGACCCGGGGTCCGGGGAGCTGTTTTTT | TRBJ2-2 | NA | few | TRBV9
CASSEAIGSSGSPLHF | TGTGCCAGCAGTGAAGCGATAGGCAGCTCGGGGTCACCCCTCCACTTT | TRBJ1-6 | NA | few | TRBV6-1
CASSYRHHEQFF | TGTGCCAGCAGCTACCGACATCATGAGCAGTTCTTC | TRBJ2-1 | NA | NA | TRBV12-3/TRBV12-4
CASTQGLTSGETQYF | TGTGCCAGCACCCAAGGGTTGACTAGTGGAGAGACCCAGTACTTC | TRBJ2-5 | NA | NA | TRBV5-6
CASSPGLAGDEQFF | TGTGCCAGCAGCCCGGGACTAGCGGGGGATGAGCAGTTCTTC | TRBJ2-1 | TRBD2 | many | TRBV7-3
CASSPTLAGETYNEQFF | TGTGCCAGCAGCCCCACTCTAGCGGGGGAGACCTACAATGAGCAGTTCTTC | TRBJ2-1 | TRBD2 | few | TRBV3-1
CASREGSHNEQFF | TGTGCTAGTAGAGAGGGGAGCCACAATGAGCAGTTCTTC | TRBJ2-1 | NA | few | TRBV12-5
CSASGEVVGNQPQHF | TGCAGTGCTAGCGGGGAAGTGGTAGGCAATCAGCCCCAGCATTTT | TRBJ1-5 | NA | NA | TRBV20-1
CASSSVRGRQPQHF | TGTGCCAGCAGTTCAGTTAGGGGTAGACAGCCCCAGCATTTT | TRBJ1-5 | NA | NA | TRBV28
CASSPEGMNTEAFF | TGTGCCAGCAGCCCCGAGGGGATGAACACTGAAGCTTTCTTT | TRBJ1-1 | NA | NA | TRBV6-5
CSVTAGGTGELFF | TGCAGCGTCACCGCAGGGGGTACCGGGGAGCTGTTTTTT | TRBJ2-2 | TRBD1 | NA | TRBV29-1
CAIRGQGRATGELFF | TGTGCCATCAGGGGACAGGGACGGGCCACCGGGGAGCTGTTTTTT | TRBJ2-2 | TRBD1 | few | TRBV10-3
CSVDFTYGQGDVSGNTIYF | TGCAGCGTTGATTTCACTTACGGACAGGGGGATGTCTCTGGAAACACCATATATTTT | TRBJ1-3 | TRBD1 | few | TRBV29-1
CASSFTGTGYGYTF | TGTGCCAGCAGTTTTACCGGGACAGGATATGGCTACACCTTC | TRBJ1-2 | TRBD1 | NA | TRBV27
CASAAGGMMNTEAFF | TGTGCCAGCGCCGCTGGGGGTATGATGAACACTGAAGCTTTCTTT | TRBJ1-1 | NA | few | TRBV7-2
CASSFRDRDRTDTQYF | TGTGCCAGCAGTTTCCGGGACAGGGATAGGACAGATACGCAGTATTTT | TRBJ2-3 | TRBD1 | NA | TRBV27
CASSLAGTGEETQYF | TGCGCCAGCAGCTTGGCTGGGACAGGGGAAGAGACCCAGTACTTC | TRBJ2-5 | TRBD1 | many | TRBV5-1
CAAFRAGAEAFF | TGTGCCGCATTTAGGGCCGGGGCTGAAGCTTTCTTT | TRBJ1-1 | NA | NA | TRBV6-5
CASSHDRDSNQPQHF | TGCGCCAGCAGCCACGACAGAGATAGCAATCAGCCCCAGCATTTT | TRBJ1-5 | NA | NA | TRBV4-1
CASSQNGQAYGYTF | TGCGCCAGCAGCCAGAATGGACAGGCATATGGCTACACCTTC | TRBJ1-2 | TRBD1 | NA | TRBV4-1
CASSLSAGNTIYF | TGTGCCAGCAGTTTATCCGCAGGGAACACCATATATTTT | TRBJ1-3 | NA | few | TRBV27
CASSQDYGTGNEKLFF | TGTGCCAGCAGCCAAGATTATGGGACAGGGAATGAAAAACTGTTTTTT | TRBJ1-4 | TRBD1 | NA | TRBV4-2
CASSEQGGYNSPLHF | TGTGCCAGCAGTGAACAGGGGGGCTATAATTCACCCCTCCACTTT | TRBJ1-6 | TRBD1 | NA | TRBV25-1
CASSLVQGAREKLFF | TGTGCCAGCAGCTTAGTTCAGGGGGCGCGTGAAAAACTGTTTTTT | TRBJ1-4 | TRBD1 | few | TRBV7-8
CASSQWTSSDTGELFF | TGTGCCAGCAGCCAATGGACTAGCTCAGACACCGGGGAGCTGTTTTTT | TRBJ2-2 | TRBD2 | few | TRBV3-1
CSARSGPSGNTIYF | TGCAGTGCTAGGTCAGGGCCCTCTGGAAACACCATATATTTT | TRBJ1-3 | NA | few | TRBV20-1
CASSDPVSTGIHEQYF | TGTGCCAGCAGTGACCCCGTTTCGACAGGGATCCACGAGCAGTACTTC | TRBJ2-7 | TRBD1 | many | TRBV2
CASILQGGGTEAFF | TGTGCCAGCATTTTACAGGGCGGGGGCACTGAAGCTTTCTTT | TRBJ1-1 | NA | NA | TRBV2
CSVNGPSGRGVWNEQFF | TGCAGCGTTAATGGACCTAGCGGAAGGGGAGTATGGAATGAGCAGTTCTTC | TRBJ2-1 | TRBD2 | NA | TRBV29-1
CASSSEPANGYEQYF | TGTGCCAGCAGTTCGGAGCCAGCAAACGGCTACGAGCAGTACTTC | TRBJ2-7 | NA | NA | TRBV6-2/TRBV6-3
CATSRDIQETQYF | TGTGCCACCAGCAGAGACATACAAGAGACCCAGTACTTC | TRBJ2-5 | NA | few | TRBV15
CASSSTRDRGTDTQYF | TGTGCCAGCAGCTCAACCCGGGACAGGGGCACAGATACGCAGTATTTT | TRBJ2-3 | TRBD1 | few | TRBV7-9
CASSQDRGQGDEKLFF | TGCGCCAGCAGCCAAGATCGGGGACAGGGGGATGAAAAACTGTTTTTT | TRBJ1-4 | TRBD1 | few | TRBV4-3
CASSLDGGYTF | TGTGCCAGCAGCTTAGACGGTGGCTACACCTTC | TRBJ1-2 | NA | NA | TRBV5-5
CASSTTGADTQYF | TGTGCCAGCAGCACGACAGGCGCAGATACGCAGTATTTT | TRBJ2-3 | NA | NA | TRBV7-2
CAISRDRGYGYTF | TGTGCCATCAGTAGGGACAGGGGCTATGGCTACACCTTC | TRBJ1-2 | TRBD1 | NA | TRBV10-3
CASSYRRGKKSGGRTDTQYF | TGTGCCAGCAGTTACCGACGAGGCAAGAAAAGCGGGGGCCGAACAGATACGCAGTATTTT | TRBJ2-3 | TRBD2 | NA | TRBV6-5
CASSFVSSYEQYF | TGTGCCAGCAGCTTCGTCAGCTCCTACGAGCAGTACTTC | TRBJ2-7 | NA | few | TRBV5-6
CAWSVLETYGYTF | TGTGCCTGGAGTGTACTTGAGACCTATGGCTACACCTTC | TRBJ1-2 | NA | NA | TRBV30
CASTPAALGAFF | TGTGCCAGTACCCCGGCAGCCTTAGGAGCTTTCTTT | TRBJ1-1 | NA | NA | TRBV19
CASSLEFHTEAFF | TGTGCCAGCAGCTTGGAGTTTCACACTGAAGCTTTCTTT | TRBJ1-1 | NA | NA | TRBV5-5
CASSWGLRREQYF | TGTGCCAGCAGTTGGGGACTGAGACGCGAGCAGTACTTC | TRBJ2-7 | NA | NA | TRBV6-2/TRBV6-3
CASSATVDTEAFF | TGTGCCAGCAGCGCCACGGTGGACACTGAAGCTTTCTTT | TRBJ1-1 | NA | NA | TRBV5-5
CSVEARQGGSGYGYTF | TGCAGCGTTGAAGCCCGACAGGGTGGTTCCGGCTATGGCTACACCTTC | TRBJ1-2 | TRBD1 | few | TRBV29-1
CASSTGTGEGYGYTF | TGTGCCAGCAGTACCGGGACAGGGGAGGGCTATGGCTACACCTTC | TRBJ1-2 | TRBD1 | many | TRBV6-6
CASISGSSYNSPLHF | TGTGCCAGCATCTCAGGGAGCTCCTATAATTCACCCCTCCACTTT | TRBJ1-6 | NA | few | TRBV7-8
CASTRSASDTQYF | TGTGCCAGCACGAGGTCAGCTTCAGATACGCAGTATTTT | TRBJ2-3 | NA | NA | TRBV6-5
CASSLPDRPSKQFF | TGTGCCAGCAGTTTACCGGACAGGCCCAGTAAGCAGTTCTTC | TRBJ2-1 | TRBD1 | few | TRBV6-5
CASSWDRESGNTIYF | TGTGCCAGCAGCTGGGACAGGGAATCTGGAAACACCATATATTTT | TRBJ1-3 | TRBD1 | few | TRBV5-4
CASTGLLGGELFF | TGTGCCAGCACGGGACTACTCGGCGGGGAGCTGTTTTTT | TRBJ2-2 | TRBD2 | NA | TRBV27
CASSQGPGGSNTGELFF | TGCGCCAGCAGCCAAGGGCCTGGTGGGAGTAACACCGGGGAGCTGTTTTTT | TRBJ2-2 | NA | few | TRBV4-1
CSVGRGSNRHNEQFF | TGCAGCGTTGGTCGGGGCTCCAATAGGCACAATGAGCAGTTCTTC | TRBJ2-1 | NA | NA | TRBV29-1
CSAQLGSAQHF | TGCAGTGCCCAACTTGGGTCGGCCCAGCATTTT | TRBJ1-5 | NA | NA | TRBV20-1
CASSFSGGRPNTQYF | TGCGCCAGCAGCTTCAGCGGAGGGAGACCTAATACGCAGTATTTT | TRBJ2-3 | NA | NA | TRBV5-1
CASSVGVDYGYTF | TGTGCCAGCAGTGTAGGGGTTGACTATGGCTACACCTTC | TRBJ1-2 | NA | many | TRBV2
CASSLGPGPGNEQFF | TGTGCCAGCAGCTTGGGACCGGGACCCGGAAATGAGCAGTTCTTC | TRBJ2-1 | NA | NA | TRBV5-4
CASSPDFNSPLHF | TGTGCCAGCAGTCCTGATTTCAATTCACCCCTCCACTTT | TRBJ1-6 | NA | NA | TRBV7-9
CASSLDPSGANVLTF | TGCGCCAGCAGCCTCGACCCGTCTGGGGCCAACGTCCTGACTTTC | TRBJ2-6 | NA | NA | TRBV5-1
CASSPTGAQETQYF | TGTGCCAGCAGCCCGACAGGGGCACAAGAGACCCAGTACTTC | TRBJ2-5 | TRBD1 | NA | TRBV7-3